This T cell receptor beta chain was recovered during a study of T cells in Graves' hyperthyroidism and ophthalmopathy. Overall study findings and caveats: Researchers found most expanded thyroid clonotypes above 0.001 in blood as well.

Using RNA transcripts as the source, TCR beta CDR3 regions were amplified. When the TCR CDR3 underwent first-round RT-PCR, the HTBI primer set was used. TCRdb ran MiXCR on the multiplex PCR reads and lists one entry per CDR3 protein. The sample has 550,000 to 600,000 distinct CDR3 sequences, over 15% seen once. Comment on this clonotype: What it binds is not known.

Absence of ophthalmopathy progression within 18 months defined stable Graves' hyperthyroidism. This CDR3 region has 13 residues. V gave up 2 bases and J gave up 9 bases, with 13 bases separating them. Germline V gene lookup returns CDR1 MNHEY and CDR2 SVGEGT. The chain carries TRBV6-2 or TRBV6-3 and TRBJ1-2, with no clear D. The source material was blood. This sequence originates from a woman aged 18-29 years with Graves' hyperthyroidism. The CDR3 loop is CASSYAPVGRYTF. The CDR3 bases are TGTGCCAGCAGTTACGCCCCAGTCGGGCGCTACACCTTC.